One sample yielded the 10 T cell receptor beta chains listed below, sequenced in a study of cytomegalovirus exposure and HLA in healthy donors. Use of 60 Vbeta and 13 Jbeta primers characterized the PCR. Only in-frame clones appear in the TCRdb table, and some are missing; sequencing was by immunoSEQ multiplex PCR. The data show around 160,000 clones, 75% seen once. The sequencing input was PBMCs. These receptors were obtained from a male donor in good health and CMV-seronegative.

The chain uses TRBV27 and TRBJ2-7, with D possibly TRBD1 on 6 matching bases. The V end was cut by 8 bases, the J end by 2 bases, with 10 bases between. The germline V gene encodes CDR1 MNHEY and CDR2 SMNVEV (reference sequence). The CDR3 totals 12 residues. CDR3 region: CASGPGAYEQYF. CDR3 coding DNA: TGTGCCAGCGGGCCAGGGGCCTACGAGCAGTACTTC.

The chain links TRBV18 to TRBJ1-2; TRBD1 aligns across 7 bases. This CDR3 is 15 amino acids long. Germline CDR1 KGHSH, CDR2 LQKENI. The V and J ends lost 3 bases and 5 bases, in that order; junction bases with no gene match: 9. As DNA, the CDR3 is TGTGCCAGCTCACCCGGGGGACAGATAGGGTATGGCTACACCTTC. Protein sequence: CASSPGGQIGYGYTF.

This clone was observed once. The rearrangement uses TRBV15 and TRBJ2-3, with 9 nucleotides matching TRBD1. The germline gives CDR1 LNHNV, CDR2 YYDKDF (reference sequence). V shed 8 bases and J 5 bases; nucleotides not matched to a gene: 5. The CDR3 has 13 residues. CDR3 DNA: TGTGCCACCTACAGGGGGCCCGAAGATACGCAGTATTTT. Translated: CATYRGPEDTQYF.

The chain is built from TRBV4-3 and TRBJ1-6; 7 nucleotides align to TRBD1. Germline-derived CDR1 and CDR2 are LGHNA and YSLEER. V lost 3 bases and J lost 7; bases outside the gene matches: 9. The CDR3 runs 16 residues. The CDR3 DNA follows: TGCGCCAGCAGCCAGCCGAGACAGGGCGGCAATTCACCCCTCCACTTT. This encodes CASSQPRQGGNSPLHF.

CDR3 in DNA: TGTGCCAGCAGACTAGCGGTTAGCACAGATACGCAGTATTTT. It translates to CASRLAVSTDTQYF. The chain links TRBV2 to TRBJ2-3, with 8 bases matching TRBD2. The CDR3 length is 14 residues. The V segment lost 6 bases and the J segment 0 bases; nucleotides outside the gene matches: 2. Germline V gene data show CDR1 as SNHLY and CDR2 as FYNNEI.

The chain combines TRBV29-1 with TRBJ2-7; the match to TRBD1 covers 10 bases. Germline loops: CDR1 SQVTM, CDR2 ANQGSEA. The CDR3 is made up of 13 amino acids. The J segment lost 3 bases and the V segment lost 7 bases, leaving 6 bases of the junction unmatched. CDR3 protein: CSAAGTGDYEQYF. Here the CDR3 DNA reads TGCAGCGCTGCCGGGACAGGGGACTACGAGCAGTACTTC.

The genes are TRBV28 and TRBJ1-5; no clear D. The CDR3 runs to 13 residues. V lost 4 bases, J lost 0 bases, and 4 bases lay in between. Germline CDR1 and CDR2: MDHEN and SYDVKM. Here the CDR3 reads CASSYSSNQPQHF. The CDR3 nucleotides are TGTGCCAGCAGTTACAGTAGCAATCAGCCCCAGCATTTT.

The chain has TRBV7-8 and TRBJ2-7; D gene uncertain. CDR1 is SGHVS, CDR2 FQNEAQ, per germline. V lost 3 bases and J lost 1, with 4 bases in between. The CDR3 has 12 amino acids. Here the CDR3 DNA reads TGTGCCAGCAGCTTTACATCCTACGAGCAGTACTTC. Amino acids: CASSFTSYEQYF.

This rearrangement joins TRBV15 to TRBJ2-3; D call uncertain. V lost 1 base to trimming and J lost 6 bases, with 14 bases between them. Germline V gene sequence: CDR1 LNHNV, CDR2 YYDKDF (reference sequence). The CDR3 length is 15 residues. Written as DNA, the CDR3 is TGTGCCACCAGCAGAGGACTTGACCCGGCGGATACGCAGTATTTT. This translates into CATSRGLDPADTQYF.

This clone was seen a handful of times. V gene TRBV6-1 combines with J gene TRBJ1-2; tentative D call: TRBD1 (5 bases). CDR1 is MNHNS, CDR2 SASEGT, per germline. This CDR3 has 13 amino acids. V shed 6 bases and J shed 2 bases, with 10 bases lying between them. For the CDR3, the DNA is TGTGCCAGCAGAGTCAGACAGAACTATGGCTACACCTTC. Translated: CASRVRQNYGYTF.